The 25 T cell receptor beta chains listed next were all sequenced from one sample in a study of blood T cell repertoires in COVID-19. Data came from immunoSEQ multiplex PCR; TCRdb stores just in-frame clones and leaves some out. The sample lists a few hundred thousand clones, more than 85% seen once, with around 0.8% in the top ten. Sequencing was carried out using peripheral blood. These receptors originate from a man in his thirties or forties with acute or convalescent COVID-19.

This sequence joins TRBV6-5 and TRBJ2-7; 12 bases align to TRBD2. Germline V gene sequence: CDR1 MNHEY, CDR2 SVGAGI. V dropped 9 bases and J dropped 4; count of bases not matched to a gene: 7. This CDR3 is 14 amino acids long. The CDR3 region is CASLLAGGWYEQYF. The CDR3 region has the DNA TGTGCCAGTTTACTAGCGGGAGGTTGGTACGAGCAGTACTTC.

CDR3 sequence: CASSSLSRGSDGYTF. DNA for the CDR3: TGTGCCAGCAGCAGCTTATCAAGGGGGTCCGATGGCTACACCTTC. The chain carries TRBV7-8 and TRBJ1-2; maybe TRBD1 (6 bases). The CDR3 covers 15 residues. Germline V gene data show CDR1 as SGHVS and CDR2 as FQNEAQ. V lost 5 bases to trimming and J lost 6 bases, with 19 bases between them. The full variable domain, in which reference TRBV7-8 and TRBJ1-2 provide the parts outside the CDR3, is GAGVSQSPRYKVAKRGQDVALRCDPISGHVSLFWYQQALGQGPEFLTYFQNEAQLDKSGLPSDRFFAERPEGSVSTLKIQRTQQEDSAVYLCASSSLSRGSDGYTFGSGTRLTVV.

The rearrangement uses TRBV7-8 and TRBJ2-5; weak D call: TRBD2 (5 bases). In germline, CDR1 is SGHVS, CDR2 FQNEAQ. The CDR3 spans 16 residues. The V end lost 3 bases, the J end lost 0 bases, and 14 bases lay between the germline ends. The CDR3 sequence: CASSLRRARYQETQYF. The CDR3 nucleotides are TGTGCCAGCAGCTTGCGGCGGGCCCGGTACCAAGAGACCCAGTACTTC.

The CDR3 region is CASSPNRGLQPQHF. DNA of the CDR3: TGTGCCAGCAGCCCTAACAGGGGTCTTCAGCCCCAGCATTTT. V and J are TRBV3-1 (or the pseudogene TRBV3-2) and TRBJ1-5, with TRBD1 matching 7 bases. The CDR3 covers 14 residues. The germline gives CDR1 LGHDT, CDR2 YNNKEL (reference sequence). V trimming: 4 bases; J trimming: 6 bases; junction bases outside the gene matches: 6.

The DNA for the CDR3 is TGTGCCAGCAGTTTAGAGGGTCATCTAGCCAAAAACATTCAGTACTTC. Translated: CASSLEGHLAKNIQYF. The chain carries TRBV28 and TRBJ2-4, with TRBD2 as a possible D gene (5 bases). Germline V gives CDR1 MDHEN, CDR2 SYDVKM. V was shortened by 2 bases and J by 0 bases, with 11 bases between the two germline ends. This CDR3 spans 16 amino acids.

This clone was detected only once. The CDR3: CSVVEKAFGTEQFF. The CDR3 DNA follows: TGCAGCGTTGTTGAGAAAGCCTTCGGTACTGAGCAGTTCTTC. The chain carries TRBV29-1 and TRBJ2-1; D gene uncertain. This CDR3 has 14 amino acids. The V gene's germline CDR1 is SQVTM and CDR2 ANQGSEA. V was clipped by 4 bases and J by 9 bases, with 19 bases between them.

V gene TRBV3-1 (or the pseudogene TRBV3-2) combines with J gene TRBJ2-5, with TRBD2 matching 8 bases. The CDR3 length is 18 residues. CDR1 and CDR2 (germline): LGHDT, YNNKEL (reference sequence). V trimming: 2 bases; J trimming: 6 bases; junction bases outside the gene matches: 17. The CDR3 reads CASSQLGVSGTPEQTQYF. The CDR3 coding sequence is TGTGCCAGCAGCCAACTAGGTGTTAGCGGGACCCCCGAACAGACCCAGTACTTC.

The chain is built from TRBV3-1 (or the pseudogene TRBV3-2) and TRBJ1-2, with TRBD1 matching 9 bases. Germline CDR1 and CDR2: LGHDT and YNNKEL (reference sequence). The V gene end was trimmed by 4 bases and the J gene end by 7 bases; junction bases not matched to a gene: 10. The CDR3 sequence is 15 residues long. The CDR3: CASSRDNRGQVGYTF. DNA for the CDR3: TGTGCCAGCAGCCGCGATAACAGGGGGCAAGTTGGCTACACCTTC.

V and J are TRBV4-2 and TRBJ1-2; D is perhaps TRBD1 (6 bases). V lost 2 bases and J lost 6, with 16 bases in between. The CDR3 sequence is 15 residues long. Germline-derived CDR1 and CDR2 are LGHNA and YNFKEQ. CDR3 region: CASSQTLTGTDGYTF. The DNA of the CDR3 is TGTGCCAGCAGCCAAACCCTCACAGGGACCGATGGCTACACCTTC.

J is TRBJ2-1 and V is TRBV11-2; 13 positions agree with TRBD2. The length of the CDR3 is 14 residues. The germline V gene encodes CDR1 SGHAT and CDR2 FQNNGV. Trimming removed 8 bases from V and 6 bases from J; junction bases left unmatched: 4. Written as DNA, the CDR3 is TGTGCCAGCGATCGGACTAGCGGGAGCAATGAGCAGTTCTTC. Translation gives CASDRTSGSNEQFF. The whole variable domain, remainder taken from reference TRBV11-2 and TRBJ2-1, is EAGVAQSPRYKIIEKRQSVAFWCNPISGHATLYWYQQILGQGPKLLIQFQNNGVVDDSQLPKDRFSAERLKGVDSTLKIQPAKLEDSAVYLCASDRTSGSNEQFFGPGTRLTVL.

V usage is TRBV3-1 (or the pseudogene TRBV3-2) and J usage is TRBJ1-5; 7 bases agree with TRBD1. CDR1 and CDR2 from the germline V gene are LGHDT and YNNKEL (reference sequence). V was clipped by 1 base and J by 7 bases; unmatched bases: 4. The CDR3 is 14 amino acids. CDR3: CASSQGDRRQPQHF. As DNA, the CDR3 is TGTGCCAGCAGCCAAGGGGACAGAAGACAGCCCCAGCATTTT.

The chain joins TRBV7-2 to TRBJ1-5; TRBD1 matches at 9 bases. The germline CDR1 and CDR2 sequences are SGHTA and FQGNSA. The CDR3 extends over 17 amino acids. The trim removed 1 base at V and 6 bases at J, leaving 10 bases unmatched. The CDR3 bases are TGTGCCAGCAGCTTAGTCCCCCGCACAGGGGGCGGTCAGCCCCAGCATTTT. This sequence encodes CASSLVPRTGGGQPQHF.

The chain joins TRBV30 to TRBJ2-2, with 12 bases lining up with TRBD2. The V gene's germline CDR1 is GTSNPN and CDR2 SVGIG (reference sequence). The trim removed 4 bases at V and 7 bases at J, leaving 7 bases unmatched. This CDR3 is built from 15 residues. The chain's CDR3 is CAWIRTSGTNGELFF. In nucleotides, the CDR3 is TGTGCCTGGATTCGGACTAGCGGGACGAACGGGGAGCTGTTTTTT.

V and J are TRBV19 and TRBJ1-1; the D gene is possibly TRBD1 (5 bases). The CDR3 is 14 residues long. Germline V lookup: CDR1 LNHDA, CDR2 SQIVND (reference sequence). Deletions cut 6 bases from V and 0 bases from J, with 11 bases between. This CDR3 is CASSGRVMNTEAFF. For the CDR3, the DNA is TGTGCCAGTAGCGGCAGGGTTATGAACACTGAAGCTTTCTTT.

This chain links TRBV3-1 (or the pseudogene TRBV3-2) with TRBJ1-5; 8 bases align to TRBD1. In germline, CDR1 is LGHDT, CDR2 YNNKEL (reference sequence). V shed 4 bases, J shed 2 bases, and the junction held 10 bases outside the gene matches. The CDR3 totals 17 residues. CDR3 in amino acids: CASSRAGGVSGNQPQHF. The CDR3 nucleotides are TGTGCCAGCAGCCGTGCAGGGGGCGTATCGGGCAATCAGCCCCAGCATTTT.

V gene TRBV3-1 (or the pseudogene TRBV3-2) combines with J gene TRBJ1-2; D is unclear. The CDR3 runs to 13 residues. Germline CDR1 is LGHDT and CDR2 is YNNKEL (reference sequence). Trimming shortened V by 0 bases and J by 3 bases, and 5 bases separated the two germline ends. The CDR3 loop reads CASSQDSYYGYTF. DNA of the CDR3: TGTGCCAGCAGCCAAGACAGTTACTATGGCTACACCTTC.

The chain employs TRBV5-4 and TRBJ1-1; 7 bases agree with TRBD1. Germline V gene sequence: CDR1 SGHNT, CDR2 YYREEE (reference sequence). The CDR3 sequence is 13 residues long. The V gene end was trimmed by 0 bases and the J gene end by 6 bases; junction bases not matched to a gene: 2. CDR3 protein: CASSLGQGAEAFF. CDR3 bases: TGTGCCAGCAGCTTGGGACAGGGTGCTGAAGCTTTCTTT.

CDR3 region: CASSLRGGAETQYF. DNA of the CDR3: TGTGCCAGCAGCTTAAGAGGGGGCGCCGAGACCCAGTACTTC. The chain uses TRBV5-5 and TRBJ2-5; TRBD1 agrees at 7 bases. V was pared by 2 bases and J by 5 bases, with 6 bases of the junction left unmatched. CDR1 is SGHKS, CDR2 YYEKEE, per germline (reference sequence). This CDR3 has 14 amino acids.

V is TRBV6-5 and J is TRBJ2-1; 8 bases line up with TRBD2. Trimming at V came to 4 bases and at J to 9 bases, leaving 11 bases not matched to a gene. From germline, CDR1 is MNHEY and CDR2 SVGAGI. The CDR3 length is 15 residues. The CDR3 here is CASSSPAGVATEQFF. The CDR3, as DNA: TGTGCCAGCAGTTCTCCAGCGGGAGTAGCGACTGAGCAGTTCTTC.

The chain employs TRBV19 and TRBJ1-3; 8 bases line up with TRBD1. The ends lost 5 bases at V and 4 bases at J; junction bases unmatched: 10. The CDR3 runs 16 residues. Germline CDR1 LNHDA, CDR2 SQIVND (reference sequence). Here the CDR3 DNA reads TGTGCCAGTAGTTCCCGGACAGGGTCTAGAGGAAACACCATATATTTT. It encodes CASSSRTGSRGNTIYF.

CDR3 region: CASSHTSASGRAFNNEQFF. The CDR3 region has the DNA TGTGCCAGCAGCCACACGTCGGCTAGCGGGAGGGCCTTTAACAATGAGCAGTTCTTC. The chain uses TRBV14 and TRBJ2-1, with 12 nucleotides matching TRBD2. The CDR3 loop spans 19 amino acids. In germline, CDR1 is SGHDN, CDR2 FVKESK. V lost 3 bases to trimming and J lost 5 bases; unmatched junction nucleotides: 14.

This sequence joins TRBV27 and TRBJ1-6; the match to TRBD1 covers 7 bases. CDR3 length: 17 residues. The germline CDR1 and CDR2 sequences are MNHEY and SMNVEV (reference sequence). V lost 6 bases to trimming and J lost 0 bases; unmatched junction nucleotides: 8. In DNA form, the CDR3 reads TGTGCCAGCAGGTTGGGTTGGGACAGCTCCTATAATTCACCCCTCCACTTT. It codes for CASRLGWDSSYNSPLHF.

The chain combines TRBV3-1 (or the pseudogene TRBV3-2) with TRBJ2-7; 16 bases fit TRBD2. This CDR3 has 19 residues. The germline V gene has CDR1 LGHDT and CDR2 YNNKEL (reference sequence). V shed 0 bases and J 1 base; nucleotides not matched to a gene: 6. CDR3 nucleotide sequence: TGTGCCAGCAGCCAAGATTTCGGGACTAGCGGGGGGGATTCCTACGAGCAGTACTTC. Encoded protein: CASSQDFGTSGGDSYEQYF.

The chain combines TRBV7-8 with TRBJ2-3; maybe TRBD2 (5 bases). This CDR3 has 13 residues. Germline V lookup: CDR1 SGHVS, CDR2 FQNEAQ. V shed 9 bases and J shed 1 base, with 11 bases lying between them. The CDR3 here is CASLLVGTDTQYF. As DNA, the CDR3 is TGTGCCAGTTTACTAGTGGGCACAGATACGCAGTATTTT.

V is TRBV7-3 and J is TRBJ1-1; 7 positions agree with TRBD1. Germline V lookup: CDR1 SGHTA, CDR2 FQGTGA. The length of the CDR3 is 14 residues. V lost 2 bases, J lost 4 bases, and 4 bases stayed unmatched. The DNA of the CDR3 is TGTGCCAGCAGCTTACAGACAGGGAGCACTGAAGCTTTCTTT. Its translation is CASSLQTGSTEAFF.